This T cell receptor beta chain was observed in a study of T cell responses to AZD1222 COVID-19 vaccine. The study's findings and limits: Unmutated variant regions reportedly attract nearly half of all spike-specific TCRs. There were vaccine-associated CD4 TCRs across spike, dominant at 160-218 and 743-854. Clonal diversity was possibly underestimated, and the donors were mostly white British, with more females.

The length of the CDR3 is 12 residues. V lost 3 bases, J lost 0 bases, and 4 bases lay in between. Germline-derived CDR1 and CDR2 are SGHTS and YDEGEE. A remark on this clone: Its antigen is currently unknown.

TCRdb's copy holds only in-frame clones and misses some; the assay was immunoSEQ multiplex PCR. Of tens of thousands of clones in the sample, roughly 90% were seen once. Pooling covered second doses at about 4 or about 12 weeks. The sample consisted of peripheral blood, taken 28 days after the second AZD1222 dose. The receptor comes from an adult who received the AZD1222 COVID-19 vaccine. The J gene is TRBJ2-7, the V gene TRBV5-8; D remains ambiguous. CDR3 residues: CASSSYSYEQYF. The CDR3 nucleotides are TGTGCCAGCAGCTCCTACTCCTACGAGCAGTACTTC.